These T cell receptor beta chains were read from a single sample in a study of Ad26.COV2.S vaccination and SARS-CoV-2 variants. TCRdb's table, derived via immunoSEQ multiplex PCR, lists solely in-frame clones and lacks some. Among more than 250,000 clones, approximately 89% were seen once, and the ten largest hold around 3%. This sample comprised peripheral blood, obtained in a trial of Ad26.COV2.S vaccine versus placebo. All receptors come from a person between 18 and 65 years old who received the Ad26.COV2.S COVID-19 vaccine or a placebo. CDR3s include the opening cysteine and the closing phenylalanine or tryptophan. The D gene is left open where the match is weak. Size is stated for part of the rows, as once, few or many counts, or as a class when the clone is expanded.

TRBD1,TRBJ2-1,TRBV27,once,TGTGCCAGCAGTTCCTCGACAGGGGGCGACGAGCAGTTCTTC,CASSSSTGGDEQFF
-,TRBJ1-5,TRBV2,-,TGTGCCAGCAGTATAAGCAATCAGCCCCAGCATTTT,CASSISNQPQHF
-,TRBJ2-5,TRBV5-1,-,TGCGCCAGCAGCTTGTCCACAGGGCCGCAAATGATGGGCCAGTACTTC,CASSLSTGPQMMGQYF
TRBD2,TRBJ2-7,TRBV18,-,TGTGCCAGCTCACCACCGTATAGCGGGAGATACGAGCAGTACTTC,CASSPPYSGRYEQYF
-,TRBJ2-2,TRBV5-1,-,TGCGCCAGCAGCTTGTTTCTCGGGAACACCGGGGAGCTGTTTTTT,CASSLFLGNTGELFF
-,TRBJ2-3,TRBV7-3,-,TGTGCCAGCAGCCCGGGAGTCAGAAGCACAGATACGCAGTATTTT,CASSPGVRSTDTQYF
-,TRBJ2-1,TRBV6-1,once,TGTGCCAGCAGTGATACAGGAAACTACAATGAGCAGTTCTTC,CASSDTGNYNEQFF
TRBD1,TRBJ2-2,TRBV5-1,-,TGCGCCAGCAGCTGGACAGGGGGCGCGGGCGGGGAGCTGTTTTTT,CASSWTGGAGGELFF
-,TRBJ2-4,TRBV28,-,TGTGCCAGCAGTGGGGGACTAGCCAAAAACATTCAGTACTTC,CASSGGLAKNIQYF
TRBD1,TRBJ2-7,TRBV5-6,-,TGTGCCAGCAGCACCAGACAGGGCTTAGACTACGAGCAGTACTTC,CASSTRQGLDYEQYF
-,TRBJ1-1,TRBV20-1,-,TGCAGTGCTCGGTTGAACACTGAAGCTTTCTTT,CSARLNTEAFF
TRBD1,TRBJ1-2,TRBV27,-,TGTGCCAGCACCCCGGGGACAGGACTTAGCTACACCTTC,CASTPGTGLSYTF
-,TRBJ1-5,TRBV6-6,few,TGTGCCAGCAGTGGGGGGAGCAATCAGCCCCAGCATTTT,CASSGGSNQPQHF
-,TRBJ1-5,TRBV5-5,-,TGTGCCAGCAGCTGGGGGGTCATCGGCAATCAGCCCCAGCATTTT,CASSWGVIGNQPQHF
TRBD1,TRBJ2-2,TRBV2,-,TGTGCCAGCGCGCAAAGGGAGCAGGGGGCTGTCGCCGGGGAGCTGTTTTTT,CASAQREQGAVAGELFF
-,TRBJ2-7,TRBV30,-,TGTGCCTCAACCCCGGGATCCGGCTTTGGCTCCTACGAGCAGTACTTC,CASTPGSGFGSYEQYF
TRBD1,TRBJ2-3,TRBV5-4,-,TGTGCCAGCAGCTCCCTCGGGACAGAGTATTTT,CASSSLGTEYF
-,TRBJ1-5,TRBV15,-,TGTGCCACCAGCAGTGACAACGTCGTTCAGCCCCAGCATTTT,CATSSDNVVQPQHF
-,TRBJ1-6,TRBV5-1,-,TGCGCCAGCAGCTTGTCAGGGGACGGTAATTCACCCCTCCACTTT,CASSLSGDGNSPLHF
-,TRBJ2-7,TRBV6-6,-,TGTGCCAGCAGTTACGTGGGGGCGGACTACGAGCAGTACTTC,CASSYVGADYEQYF
TRBD1,TRBJ2-1,TRBV5-6,-,TGTGCCAGCAGCACGGGACAGAGTTACAATGAGCAGTTCTTC,CASSTGQSYNEQFF
-,TRBJ1-1,TRBV27,-,TGTGCCAGCAGACGAGACGCTGAAGCTTTCTTT,CASRRDAEAFF
TRBD2,TRBJ2-2,TRBV27,-,TGTGCCAGCAGTAGGTCGGGACTAGCGGGAGGAGGCACCGGGGAGCTGTTTTTT,CASSRSGLAGGGTGELFF
TRBD1,TRBJ1-4,TRBV5-5,-,TGTGCCAGCAGCTCGGGACAGGTTGGCGAAAAACTGTTTTTT,CASSSGQVGEKLFF
TRBD1,TRBJ1-1,TRBV4-2,-,TGTGCCAGCAGCCCCTGGGACAGGGAAACTGAAGCTTTCTTT,CASSPWDRETEAFF
-,TRBJ2-6,TRBV18,-,TGTGCCAGCTCACCAATAGGGTTAGGCGCTGGGGCCAACGTCCTGACTTTC,CASSPIGLGAGANVLTF
TRBD1,TRBJ1-4,TRBV6-6,-,TGTGCCAGCAGACGAGGGACAGGGAGTGCAACTAATGAAAAACTGTTTTTT,CASRRGTGSATNEKLFF
-,TRBJ1-5,TRBV2,few,TGTGCCAGCAGGCCAGGGATGGCCCAGCCCCAGCATTTT,CASRPGMAQPQHF
-,TRBJ2-7,TRBV2,-,TGTGCCAGCAATACTCCCGGGGGTCGGTACGAGCAGTACTTC,CASNTPGGRYEQYF
TRBD2,TRBJ2-3,TRBV30,few,TGTGCCGCCTCCTTGGGACTAGCGGGAGCAGATACGCAGTATTTT,CAASLGLAGADTQYF
-,TRBJ1-1,TRBV4-3,-,TGCGCCAGCAGCCCCTTAAATCCGGGAGTCGGGGGAGCTTTCTTT,CASSPLNPGVGGAFF
-,TRBJ1-3,TRBV5-1,-,TGCGCCAGCAGCCCGGTCCCCGGCGGTGGAAACACCATATATTTT,CASSPVPGGGNTIYF
-,TRBJ1-4,TRBV6-1,-,TGTGCCAGCAGTGAGGTGCGGGGTATAAATGAAAAACTGTTTTTT,CASSEVRGINEKLFF
TRBD2,TRBJ2-2,TRBV12-5,-,TGTGCTAGTGGTTCGAGGACTAGCGGGAGCCGAAGTAGCACCGGGGAGCTGTTTTTT,CASGSRTSGSRSSTGELFF
TRBD1,TRBJ1-6,TRBV2,-,TGTGCCAGCACCGAGGCAGGGGGTAATTCACCCCTCCACTTT,CASTEAGGNSPLHF
-,TRBJ1-6,TRBV7-2,few,TGTGCCAGCAGCTCCCGATATGGGAATTCACCCCTCCACTTT,CASSSRYGNSPLHF
-,TRBJ2-2,TRBV29-1,-,TGCAGCGTTCGCGGAGCGACAGAAACCGGGGAGCTGTTTTTT,CSVRGATETGELFF